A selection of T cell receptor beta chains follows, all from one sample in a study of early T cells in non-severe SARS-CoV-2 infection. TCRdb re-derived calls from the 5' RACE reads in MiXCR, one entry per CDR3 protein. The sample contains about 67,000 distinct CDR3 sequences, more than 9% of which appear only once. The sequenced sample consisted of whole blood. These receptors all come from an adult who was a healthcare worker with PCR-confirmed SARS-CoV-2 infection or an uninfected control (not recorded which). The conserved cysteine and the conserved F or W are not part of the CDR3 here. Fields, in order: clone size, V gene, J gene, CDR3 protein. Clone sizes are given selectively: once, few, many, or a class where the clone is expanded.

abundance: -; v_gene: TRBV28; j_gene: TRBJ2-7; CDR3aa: ASSPLAGTAYEQY
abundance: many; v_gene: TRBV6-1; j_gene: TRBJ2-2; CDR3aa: ASSDSPMHRGTGELF
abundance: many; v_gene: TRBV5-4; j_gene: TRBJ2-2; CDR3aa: ASSFGDRGPTGELF
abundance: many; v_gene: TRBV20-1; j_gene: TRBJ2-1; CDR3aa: SARSRLDNEQF
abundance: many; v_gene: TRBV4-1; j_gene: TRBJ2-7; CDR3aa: ASSQATGQGGYFPYYEQY
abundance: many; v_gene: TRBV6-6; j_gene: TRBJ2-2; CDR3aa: ASSFRGQTGELF
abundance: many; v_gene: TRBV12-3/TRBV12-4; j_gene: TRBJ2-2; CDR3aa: ASRGQNTGELF
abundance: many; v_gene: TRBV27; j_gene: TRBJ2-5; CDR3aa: ASSLDPDSFKETQY
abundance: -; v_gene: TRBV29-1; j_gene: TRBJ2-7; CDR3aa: SARGAGSSYEQY
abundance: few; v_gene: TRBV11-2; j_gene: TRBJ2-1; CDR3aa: ASSQSQGTSNEQF
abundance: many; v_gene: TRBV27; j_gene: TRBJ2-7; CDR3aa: ASSRDWGYEQY
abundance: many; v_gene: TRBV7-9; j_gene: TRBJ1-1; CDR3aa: ASSPRTGLHTEAF
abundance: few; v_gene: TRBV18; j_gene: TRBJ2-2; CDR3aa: ASSPGRVWTGELF
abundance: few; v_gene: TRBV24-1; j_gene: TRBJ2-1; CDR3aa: ATSDTGLAGADEQF
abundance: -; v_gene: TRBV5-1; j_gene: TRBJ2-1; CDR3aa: ASSLGLAVAYNEQF
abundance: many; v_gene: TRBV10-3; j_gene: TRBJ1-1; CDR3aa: AIKGQANTEAF
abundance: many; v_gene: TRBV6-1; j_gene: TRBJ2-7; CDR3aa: ASSEVRGSSFYEQY
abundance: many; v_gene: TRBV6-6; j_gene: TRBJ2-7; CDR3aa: ASSYLAQPKSYEQY
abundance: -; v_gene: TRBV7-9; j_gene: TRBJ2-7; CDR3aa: ASSRPGTGTYEQY
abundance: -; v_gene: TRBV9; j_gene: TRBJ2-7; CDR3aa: ASADLAGGNEQY
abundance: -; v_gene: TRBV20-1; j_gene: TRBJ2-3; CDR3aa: SARDSSERTDTQY
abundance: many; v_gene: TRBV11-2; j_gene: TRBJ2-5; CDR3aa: ASSLGPKEAQY
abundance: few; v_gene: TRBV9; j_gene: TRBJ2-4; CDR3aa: ASSGDPRKAKNIQY
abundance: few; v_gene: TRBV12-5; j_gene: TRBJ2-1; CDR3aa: ASGLGLAGSYNEQF
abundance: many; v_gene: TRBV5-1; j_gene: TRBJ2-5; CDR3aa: ASSLAGTRGQETQY
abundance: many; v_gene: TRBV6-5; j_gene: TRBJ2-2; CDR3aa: ASSYPADGELF
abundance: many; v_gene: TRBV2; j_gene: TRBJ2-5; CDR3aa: ASSERSGGAQETQY
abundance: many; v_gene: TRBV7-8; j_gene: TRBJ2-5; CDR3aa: ASSSLTRGETQY